Below, one T cell receptor (beta chain) is given with its context. Produced via immunoSEQ multiplex PCR; TCRdb's table is partial and in-frame only. Of approximately 2,300,000 clones listed, 85% to 95% are singletons. This entry comes from a study of shared clonotypes between healthy human individuals. The germline gives CDR1 SGDLS, CDR2 YYNGEE. The germline V and J ends were trimmed by 4 bases and 4 bases, with 13 bases remaining between them. This CDR3 is 14 amino acids long. This clonotype originated in a man younger than 30 in good health. Some clones in this sample may be carry-over from other donors' samples. The J gene is TRBJ2-3, the V gene TRBV9, with a tentative D call TRBD2 (5 bases). Specimen: naive CD4+ T cells from PBMCs. Regarding subset: CD45RA+ positively selected. CDR3 nucleotides: TGTGCCAGCAGCCGCTATCCGCGGGCAGATACGCAGTATTTT. It translates to CASSRYPRADTQYF.